This TCR beta chain emerged from a study of identical twins. In germline, CDR1 is SNHLY, CDR2 FYNNEI. V was pared by 3 bases and J by 4 bases, with 12 bases between. The CDR3 contains 14 residues. This clonotype turned up a few times. Unique molecular identifiers were in the cDNA, with template-switch universal primer binding. TCRdb independently ran MiXCR on the 5' RACE reads; one entry per CDR3 protein. The table shows about 290,000 distinct CDR3 sequences, with roughly 9% occurring only once. This sample also appeared in a second study, on yellow fever vaccine responses in identical twins. This second study notes: The authors reported partly convergent, partly personalized vaccine responses in identical twins.

Sequencing was done on a sample of CD8+ T cells sorted from blood. The rearrangement uses TRBV2 and TRBJ2-5; possible D gene TRBD1, 6 bases. The clonotype comes from a young woman in good health. The CDR3 DNA reads TGTGCCAGCAGTGAGTCAGGGGTCGTAGAGACCCAGTACTTC. Translated: CASSESGVVETQYF.